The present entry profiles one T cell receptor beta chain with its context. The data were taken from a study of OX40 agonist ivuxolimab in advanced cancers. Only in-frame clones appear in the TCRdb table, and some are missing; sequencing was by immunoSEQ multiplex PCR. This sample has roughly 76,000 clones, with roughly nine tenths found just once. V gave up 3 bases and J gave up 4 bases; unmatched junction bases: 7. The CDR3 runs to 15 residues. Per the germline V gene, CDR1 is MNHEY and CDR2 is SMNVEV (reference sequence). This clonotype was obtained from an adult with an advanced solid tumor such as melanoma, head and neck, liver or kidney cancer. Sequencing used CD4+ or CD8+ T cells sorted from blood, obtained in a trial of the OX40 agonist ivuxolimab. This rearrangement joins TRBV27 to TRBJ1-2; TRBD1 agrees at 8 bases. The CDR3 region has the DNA TGTGCCAGCAGTTTGGACAGGGCGACCCTCTATGGCTACACCTTC. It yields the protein CASSLDRATLYGYTF.